The sample holds many counts of the clone carrying this T cell receptor (beta chain). This sample stems from a study of blood T cells in healthy people across ages. A second roughly 6 to 12 cycle PCR used barcoded and J-beta primers. MiXCR, run by TCRdb on the 5' RACE reads, gives a single entry per CDR3 protein. Of 1.5 million to 2 million distinct CDR3 sequences listed, approximately 28% are singletons. The total RNA that was extracted per sample amounted to at least 5.5 micrograms. This TCR was recovered from a woman aged 25 to 45 in good health. The sequenced sample was blood.

The CDR3: CASSESSGGSVEQFF. The CDR3, as DNA: TGCGCCAGCAGTGAGTCAAGCGGGGGGTCGGTTGAGCAGTTCTTC. This chain joins TRBV10-1 and TRBJ2-1; TRBD2 agrees at 9 bases. Germline-derived CDR1 and CDR2 are WNHNN and SYGVQD (reference sequence). V lost 0 bases, J lost 9 bases, and 6 bases stayed unmatched. The CDR3 length is 15 residues.